The clone carrying this T cell receptor (beta chain) showed up many times. Its antigen remains unknown. The entry originates in a study of CD8 T cells in ankylosing spondylitis. Molecular-barcoded quantitative 5'-RACE produced these TCR beta libraries. MiXCR, applied by TCRdb to the 5' RACE reads, yields one record per CDR3 protein. Of 250,000 to 350,000 distinct CDR3 sequences in the sample, around 7.6% were seen once. Study conclusions and caveats: Seemingly characteristic of ankylosing spondylitis blood was a TCR beta motif consisting of about 8 highly homologous variants. CD8+ disease-linked clones were present at relatively low frequencies in blood.

The source of this sequence is a male donor with ankylosing spondylitis. Sequenced material: blood, either unsorted or a sorted T cell fraction (not recorded which).

The CDR3 sequence: CASSLGGGPYNEQFF. The CDR3 DNA reads as TGTGCCAGCAGCCTCGGGGGAGGACCCTACAATGAGCAGTTCTTC. J is TRBJ2-1 and V is TRBV4-2; tentative D call: TRBD2 (6 bases). The V end lost 4 bases, the J end lost 2 bases, and 12 bases lay between the germline ends. CDR1 and CDR2 from the germline V gene are LGHNA and YNFKEQ. The CDR3 has 15 residues.